These 10 T cell receptor beta chains came from one sample sequenced in a study of blood T cell repertoires in COVID-19. Sequencing was performed with immunoSEQ multiplex PCR; in TCRdb, only in-frame clones are kept and a portion is missing. In the table there are 250,000 to 350,000 clones, 90% of which are singletons. The sequencing input was PBMCs or T cells enriched from blood (not recorded which). These receptors all stem from a woman aged 18-35 years with acute COVID-19.

The V call is TRBV3-1 (or the pseudogene TRBV3-2), the J call TRBJ2-7, with TRBD2 matching over 10 bases. V dropped 1 base and J dropped 3; count of bases not matched to a gene: 12. The CDR3 runs to 18 residues. Germline CDR1 LGHDT, CDR2 YNNKEL (reference sequence). The CDR3 region has the DNA TGTGCCAGCAGCCAAGGCCTAGGAGCGGGAGGGATAAACTACGAGCAGTACTTC. Protein: CASSQGLGAGGINYEQYF.

The chain combines TRBV12-3 or TRBV12-4 with TRBJ2-7, with D tentatively TRBD1 (5 bases). V was pared by 3 bases and J by 6 bases, with 12 bases between. The CDR3 loop spans 13 amino acids. The CDR3 spells CASSFRQNAEQYF. CDR3 bases: TGTGCCAGCAGTTTTCGACAGAACGCCGAGCAGTACTTC.

The chain recombines TRBV5-1 with TRBJ2-1; 7 positions agree with TRBD2. CDR1 and CDR2 from the germline V gene are SGHRS and YFSETQ. The CDR3 sequence is 16 residues long. Losses at the gene ends were 0 bases for V and 4 bases for J; bases not matched to a gene: 7. DNA of the CDR3: TGCGCCAGCAGCTTGGGGCCAGCGGGAACATACAATGAGCAGTTCTTC. Its translation: CASSLGPAGTYNEQFF.

The chain joins TRBV11-2 to TRBJ2-6, with 8 positions matching TRBD1. Per the germline V gene, CDR1 is SGHAT and CDR2 is FQNNGV. The CDR3 covers 18 residues. The ends lost 5 bases at V and 0 bases at J; junction bases unmatched: 9. Written as DNA, the CDR3 is TGTGCCAGCAGCGAGCCGACAGGGGCTATCTCTGGGGCCAACGTCCTGACTTTC. This encodes CASSEPTGAISGANVLTF.

This clone was found once. The chain couples TRBV5-1 to TRBJ2-1; 10 nucleotides line up with TRBD1. Germline CDR1 reads SGHRS; CDR2 reads YFSETQ. The CDR3 covers 15 residues. The ends lost 3 bases at V and 6 bases at J; junction bases unmatched: 6. DNA of the CDR3: TGCGCCAGCAGCTCGGGACAGGGGCTTGCCAATGAGCAGTTCTTC. Encoded protein: CASSSGQGLANEQFF.

CDR3 amino acids: CASSTGLNYGYTF. DNA of the CDR3: TGTGCCAGCAGTACAGGTTTAAACTATGGCTACACCTTC. V is TRBV28 and J is TRBJ1-2; D perhaps matches TRBD1 (5 bases). The CDR3 runs to 13 residues. V lost 5 bases and J 2 bases, leaving 9 bases between the germline ends. The V gene's germline CDR1 is MDHEN and CDR2 SYDVKM.

About this clone: This specimen includes other DNA sequences encoding the same CDR3. V is TRBV7-9 and J is TRBJ2-7; 7 nucleotides line up with TRBD1. The J segment lost 1 base and the V segment lost 3 bases, leaving 3 bases of the junction unmatched. Germline V gene data show CDR1 as SEHNR and CDR2 as FQNEAQ (reference sequence). The CDR3 loop spans 14 amino acids. CDR3 amino acids: CASSLTGSSYEQYF. Here the CDR3 DNA reads TGTGCCAGCAGCTTGACAGGGTCTTCCTACGAGCAGTACTTC.

This clone was observed a single time. The gene calls are TRBV18 and TRBJ1-3; TRBD1 might be the D (6 bases). Germline CDR1 reads KGHSH; CDR2 reads LQKENI. CDR3 length: 17 residues. V shed 2 bases and J shed 0 bases, with 14 bases lying between them. The CDR3 coding sequence is TGTGCCAGCTCACCAAGGCAGGGGAGCGGCTCTGGAAACACCATATATTTT. It is translated as CASSPRQGSGSGNTIYF.

This clone was counted only a few times. This chain links TRBV19 with TRBJ2-3; 7 bases agree with TRBD2. This CDR3 has 18 amino acids. CDR1 LNHDA and CDR2 SQIVND come from the germline V gene (reference sequence). Trimming cost V 5 bases and J 0 bases; bases outside gene matches: 14. The CDR3 coding sequence is TGTGCCAGTAGTCTAACCGCCGGGCGGGGGAAGAGCACAGATACGCAGTATTTT. Protein: CASSLTAGRGKSTDTQYF.

The chain is built from TRBV18 and TRBJ1-2; D gene uncertain. Germline assignment: CDR1 KGHSH and CDR2 LQKENI. Between the trimmed V and J ends, which lost 2 bases and 4 bases, there was a span of 8 bases. The CDR3 length is 13 residues. The CDR3 coding sequence is TGTGCCAGCTCACCAGGCACCACCTATGGCTACACCTTC. Its translation is CASSPGTTYGYTF.